These T cell receptor beta chains were read from a single sample in a study of regulatory T cells in long-lasting Graves disease. TCRdb re-derived calls from the multiplex PCR reads in MiXCR, one entry per CDR3 protein. The repertoire holds 350,000 to 450,000 distinct CDR3 sequences, around a fifth seen once, with about 13% in the top ten. The sequencing used peripheral blood mononuclear cells (PBMCs), collected when the disease was refractory, from a patient treated with antithyroid drugs. The origin of the receptors is a female donor with Graves disease. Each CDR3 is given with its conserved first and last residue. The D gene is left open where the match is weak. A row's size may be missing; if present it is once, few, many or a size class.

j_call,clone_size,d_call,cdr3_length,v_call,cdr3_nt,cdr3_aa
TRBJ2-3,.,TRBD2,15,TRBV9,TGTGCCAGCAGCGAGAGCGGGAGTCGAACAGATACGCAGTATTTT,CASSESGSRTDTQYF
TRBJ2-5,many,.,14,TRBV24-1,TGTGCCACCAGTGATTTGATCTCCGCCGGGACCCAGTACTTC,CATSDLISAGTQYF
TRBJ2-2,.,.,15,TRBV11-2,TGTGCCAGCGAGGACAGGAGGGGCGGGTCCGGGGAGCTGTTTTTT,CASEDRRGGSGELFF
TRBJ1-3,few,.,16,TRBV6-5,TGTGCCAGCAGTTCACCCGACATCCACTCTGGAAACACCATATATTTT,CASSSPDIHSGNTIYF
TRBJ2-2,.,TRBD2,17,TRBV24-1,TGTGCCACCAGTGATCCGCAGACTAGCGGGAACGCCGGGGAGCTGTTTTTT,CATSDPQTSGNAGELFF
TRBJ2-7,.,.,12,TRBV20-1,TGCAGTGCGCGTAGGAACTCCTACGAGCAGTACTTC,CSARRNSYEQYF
TRBJ2-1,many,.,13,TRBV30,TGTGCCTGGAGTCCCGGCGAGTACAATGAGCAGTTCTTC,CAWSPGEYNEQFF
TRBJ1-1,many,TRBD1,13,TRBV20-1,TGCAGTGCTAGAGGACAGGGGGACACTGAAGCTTTCTTT,CSARGQGDTEAFF
TRBJ2-7,.,TRBD1,12,TRBV7-9,TGTGCCAGCAGCAGACAGGGGAACGAGCAGTACTTC,CASSRQGNEQYF
TRBJ1-2,.,TRBD1,16,TRBV15,TGTGCCACCAGCAGAGATATCACCGGACAGGTCTATGGCTACACCTTC,CATSRDITGQVYGYTF
TRBJ2-7,many,.,14,TRBV28,TGTGCCAGCAGTTTAGGACCTTTGATCACGGAGCAGTACTTC,CASSLGPLITEQYF
TRBJ2-7,few,.,14,TRBV7-6,TGTGCCAGCAGCATGGACTCGCAACTTTCCGAGCAGTACTTC,CASSMDSQLSEQYF
TRBJ1-1,many,.,11,TRBV12-3/TRBV12-4,TGTGCCAGCAGTCAGCGCACTGAAGCTTTCTTT,CASSQRTEAFF
TRBJ1-1,many,.,14,TRBV6-5,TGTGCCAGCAGTTACCAACAGGGGAACACTGAAGCTTTCTTT,CASSYQQGNTEAFF
TRBJ1-5,many,.,17,TRBV24-1,TGTGCCACCAGTGATAAGGGGACGGGATATAGCAATCAGCCCCAGCATTTT,CATSDKGTGYSNQPQHF
TRBJ2-3,.,TRBD1,14,TRBV19,TGTGCCACCAAGGACAGGGCTGGCACAGATACGCAGTATTTT,CATKDRAGTDTQYF